Listed below are T cell receptor beta chains from one sample, sequenced in a study of blood T cell repertoires in COVID-19. The data were produced by immunoSEQ multiplex PCR, yet TCRdb's version contains in-frame clones alone and is incomplete. This table has a few hundred thousand clones, approximately 80% appearing once. Sequenced material: PBMCs or T cells enriched from blood (not recorded which). These receptors all come from a man aged 35 to 55 who had recovered from COVID-19. CDR3s include the opening cysteine and the closing phenylalanine or tryptophan. The D gene is left open where the match is weak. Size is stated for part of the rows, as once, few or many counts, or as a class when the clone is expanded.

j_call,d_call,cdr3_length,v_call,clone_size,cdr3_aa,cdr3_nt
TRBJ1-1,NA,12,TRBV28,NA,CASSLGSTEAFF,TGTGCCAGCAGTTTGGGGAGCACTGAAGCTTTCTTT
TRBJ1-2,NA,13,TRBV3-1/TRBV3-2,NA,CASSYRADYGYTF,TGTGCCAGCAGCTACAGGGCGGACTATGGCTACACCTTC
TRBJ1-6,TRBD1,15,TRBV5-1,NA,CASSPWTGSNSPLHF,TGCGCCAGCAGCCCGTGGACAGGGAGCAATTCACCCCTCCACTTT
TRBJ2-1,NA,15,TRBV5-4,NA,CASSSLGHNYNEQFF,TGTGCCAGCAGCTCCCTGGGACATAACTACAATGAGCAGTTCTTC
TRBJ2-7,NA,14,TRBV5-5,NA,CASSLRRDNYEQYF,TGTGCCAGCAGCTTACGCCGGGACAACTACGAGCAGTACTTC
TRBJ2-5,TRBD2,16,TRBV9,NA,CASSVESEGGQETQYF,TGTGCCAGCAGCGTAGAGTCGGAGGGAGGGCAAGAGACCCAGTACTTC
TRBJ1-6,TRBD1,19,TRBV15,NA,CATSRDRTTMTGADSPLHF,TGTGCCACCAGCAGAGATCGAACAACGATGACAGGGGCTGATTCACCCCTCCACTTT
TRBJ2-5,NA,14,TRBV11-2,NA,CASSPFGGGETQYF,TGTGCCAGCAGCCCCTTTGGGGGAGGAGAGACCCAGTACTTC
TRBJ2-1,TRBD2,14,TRBV13,few,CASSLASGGNEQFF,TGTGCCAGCAGCTTAGCCAGCGGGGGCAATGAGCAGTTCTTC
TRBJ1-5,TRBD1,16,TRBV5-8,NA,CASSLLTGSMFQPQHF,TGTGCCAGCAGCCTCCTGACAGGGAGTATGTTTCAGCCCCAGCATTTT
TRBJ1-1,TRBD1,13,TRBV29-1,NA,CSGNRGLGTRAFF,TGCAGCGGAAACAGGGGGCTTGGGACGCGGGCTTTCTTT
TRBJ1-4,NA,14,TRBV5-1,NA,CASSFGQGNEKLFF,TGCGCCAGCAGCTTTGGGCAGGGAAATGAAAAACTGTTTTTT
TRBJ1-2,NA,14,TRBV29-1,medium-sized,CSVEGAGSRGGYTF,TGCAGCGTTGAGGGGGCCGGGTCCAGGGGAGGCTACACCTTC
TRBJ2-1,TRBD1,16,TRBV24-1,once,CATSDSGTGIKIEQFF,TGTGCCACCAGTGACTCCGGGACAGGGATAAAAATTGAGCAGTTCTTC
TRBJ1-4,NA,13,TRBV19,NA,CASSNRVNEKLFF,TGTGCCAGTAGTAACAGGGTCAATGAAAAACTGTTTTTT
TRBJ2-5,TRBD2,16,TRBV5-1,NA,CASSPGLAGDIETQYF,TGCGCCAGCAGCCCCGGACTAGCGGGAGATATAGAGACCCAGTACTTC
TRBJ1-1,NA,13,TRBV29-1,NA,CSVTGNMNTEAFF,TGCAGCGTTACCGGGAACATGAACACTGAAGCTTTCTTT
TRBJ1-2,TRBD1,14,TRBV5-3,NA,CARSRRGDDYGYTF,TGTGCCAGAAGCCGCAGGGGGGACGACTATGGCTACACCTTC
TRBJ2-2,NA,15,TRBV27,once,CASSLRRGYTGELFF,TGTGCCAGCAGTTTAAGGAGGGGATACACCGGGGAGCTGTTTTTT
TRBJ1-2,TRBD1,12,TRBV5-1,NA,CASSADRDGYTF,TGCGCCAGCAGCGCTGACAGGGATGGCTACACCTTC
TRBJ2-1,NA,15,TRBV5-1,NA,CASSFTSSSYNEQFF,TGCGCCAGCAGCTTTACTAGCAGCTCCTACAATGAGCAGTTCTTC
TRBJ2-5,TRBD2,15,TRBV9,NA,CASSVTSSRGETQYF,TGTGCCAGCAGCGTGACTAGCTCCCGAGGAGAGACCCAGTACTTC
TRBJ2-1,TRBD1,15,TRBV24-1,NA,CATSVAGGNGNEQFF,TGTGCCACCAGTGTTGCAGGGGGTAATGGGAATGAGCAGTTCTTC
TRBJ2-2,NA,14,TRBV9,NA,CASSVGQIGGELFF,TGTGCCAGCAGCGTAGGACAAATCGGCGGGGAGCTGTTTTTT
TRBJ2-1,TRBD2,14,TRBV3-1/TRBV3-2,NA,CASSPSGTLDEQFF,TGTGCCAGCAGCCCTAGCGGCACCCTTGATGAGCAGTTCTTC
TRBJ2-5,NA,14,TRBV14,NA,CASSQSRGRETQYF,TGTGCCAGCAGCCAATCTCGGGGGAGGGAGACCCAGTACTTC
TRBJ2-1,NA,11,TRBV6-2/TRBV6-3,NA,CASSRANEQFF,TGTGCCAGCAGCCGGGCCAATGAGCAGTTCTTC
TRBJ1-3,NA,13,TRBV20-1,NA,CSASGGAGNTIYF,TGCAGTGCTAGTGGGGGGGCTGGAAACACCATATATTTT
TRBJ1-3,TRBD1,17,TRBV5-1,NA,CASSNRDSRLKGNTIYF,TGCGCCAGCAGCAACCGGGACAGCAGGTTGAAAGGAAACACCATATATTTT
TRBJ2-1,TRBD1,14,TRBV5-6,NA,CASSWVDRGNEQFF,TGTGCCAGCAGCTGGGTTGACAGGGGAAATGAGCAGTTCTTC
TRBJ2-5,NA,12,TRBV7-9,NA,CASSPQGRTQYF,TGTGCCAGCAGCCCCCAGGGAAGGACCCAGTACTTC
TRBJ2-1,TRBD2,15,TRBV7-7,NA,CASSLSGNENNEQFF,TGTGCCAGCAGCCTTAGCGGGAACGAGAACAATGAGCAGTTCTTC
TRBJ1-1,NA,12,TRBV29-1,NA,CSVRLLGTEAFF,TGCAGCGTCAGGTTGCTCGGCACTGAAGCTTTCTTT
TRBJ2-5,TRBD2,19,TRBV3-1/TRBV3-2,NA,CASSRPSPREIAGGGTQYF,TGTGCCAGCAGCCGCCCGTCGCCCCGAGAGATAGCGGGAGGGGGGACCCAGTACTTC
TRBJ2-5,TRBD2,15,TRBV11-2,NA,CASSLVPLAGGRMNF,TGTGCCAGCAGCTTAGTCCCTCTAGCGGGGGGGCGAATGAACTTC
TRBJ1-4,TRBD1,15,TRBV24-1,NA,CATSEGTGGKEKLFF,TGTGCCACCAGTGAGGGGACAGGTGGAAAGGAAAAACTGTTTTTT
TRBJ2-7,TRBD2,15,TRBV9,once,CASSVGRGEIYEQYF,TGTGCCAGCAGCGTAGGTCGGGGGGAGATCTACGAGCAGTACTTC
TRBJ2-3,TRBD2,17,TRBV15,NA,CATSRGGLAGLMDTQYF,TGTGCCACCAGCAGAGGAGGGCTAGCGGGACTCATGGATACGCAGTATTTT
TRBJ1-6,NA,14,TRBV9,many,CASSVRGKGSPLHF,TGTGCCAGCAGCGTACGGGGTAAAGGTTCACCCCTCCACTTT
TRBJ1-4,TRBD1,16,TRBV11-2,NA,CASSETSGQWYEKLFF,TGTGCCAGCAGCGAGACCTCGGGACAGTGGTATGAAAAACTGTTTTTT
TRBJ2-4,NA,17,TRBV3-1/TRBV3-2,NA,CASSQDVVFGAKNIQYF,TGTGCCAGCAGCCAAGATGTGGTCTTCGGGGCCAAAAACATTCAGTACTTC
TRBJ2-5,NA,11,TRBV12-3/TRBV12-4,NA,CATRSGHLGNF,TGTGCCACCCGCTCCGGGCACCTCGGGAACTTC
TRBJ2-7,TRBD2,15,TRBV6-5,NA,CASRLGAGGHYEQYF,TGTGCCAGTAGGCTCGGAGCGGGGGGCCACTACGAGCAGTACTTC
TRBJ2-1,NA,15,TRBV3-1/TRBV3-2,NA,CASSQVGALYNEQFF,TGTGCCAGCAGCCAAGTAGGGGCTCTCTACAATGAGCAGTTCTTC